The T cell receptor beta chain described here comes from a study of T-cell reconstitution after alpha-beta-depleted transplantation in children (dated by TCRdb to about 2016). Broadly, across the study: The study quantitatively tracked T-cell immune reconstitution after TCRalphabeta/CD19-depleted allogeneic hematopoietic cell transplantation in children using TCR repertoire profiling.

CDR1 is given as SGHKS and CDR2 as YYEKEE, both from the germline V gene (reference sequence). The CDR3 numbers 14 residues from cysteine through phenylalanine. Left in the record is the CDR3 DNA by itself, 42 bases read in frame from the first base. As concerns this clonotype: Its antigen is unknown. A read error may explain this, as a much larger clone is one base away.

The research as a whole found: The frequencies of hyperexpanded clones fell over the following months, and after one year, T-cell counts and TCRbeta diversity were mostly attributed to newly produced T cells. In some patients, the high TCRbeta diversity seen at day 60 was put down to recipient T cells and intrathymic progenitors that had survived conditioning. About two months after transplant, the apparently early recovery of alphabetaT-cell counts reportedly depended on just several hundred clones that had expanded rapidly and came from non-depleted graft cells.

The library was made by PCR. The listed sequencing device is Illumina HiSeq 2500. To normalize quantification of the TCRbeta repertoire, the TCR libraries were built with molecular barcoding that relied on unique molecular identifiers. The public reads were reanalyzed by TCRdb: fastp trimming at Q25, MiXCR alignment, in-frame beta chains only. Identical CDR3 protein sequences are pooled into one entry, listed with their most common genes and DNA. Here the sample has over 100,000 distinct CDR3 sequences; 10% occur a single time. Less than 40% of the sample is held by the ten biggest clonotypes. Interpreted using the paper, the treatment or condition label stands for: allogeneic hematopoietic cell transplantation with graft depleted of TCRalphabeta T cells and CD19 B cells. The children who served as transplant recipients had been given grafts of TCRalphabeta/CD19-depleted allogeneic hematopoietic cells.

The sequencing here drew on PBMCs, taken before TCRalphabeta/CD19-depleted stem cell transplant. The chain employs TRBV5-5 and TRBJ2-7, with the D gene uncertain. The clonotype originates from a boy aged 2 to 10 with acute lymphoblastic leukemia, due to receive a stem cell transplant. This receptor has the CDR3 CAISLFQDLSEQYF. The DNA reads TGTGCCATCAGCTTGTTCCAGGACCTATCCGAGCAGTACTTC.